These T cell receptor beta chains were read from a single sample in a study of cytomegalovirus exposure and HLA in healthy donors. Measured with immunoSEQ multiplex PCR; TCRdb has only the in-frame clones, and not every one. The sample records under 150,000 clones, 79% being singletons. Sample: PBMCs. These receptors were obtained from a woman aged 40 to 55 in good health and CMV-seropositive. The CDR3 runs from the conserved cysteine through the conserved F or W. The D gene is left open where the match is weak. A clone size is listed for some rows: how often the clone was seen (once, few, many), or a class if it is expanded.

TRBV9	.	.	TRBJ2-1	CASSVQGGSYNEQFF	TGTGCCAGCAGCGTGCAGGGTGGGTCCTACAATGAGCAGTTCTTC
TRBV9	.	.	TRBJ1-2	CASSVRLDRAYGYTF	TGTGCCAGCAGCGTTCGATTGGACAGAGCTTATGGCTACACCTTC
TRBV19	.	.	TRBJ1-1	CAQVGGFATEAFF	TGTGCCCAAGTGGGGGGGTTTGCCACTGAAGCTTTCTTT
TRBV15	TRBD2	.	TRBJ2-5	CATSRGASGGAGTQYF	TGTGCCACCAGCAGAGGGGCTAGCGGGGGGGCGGGGACCCAGTACTTC
TRBV5-6	TRBD2	.	TRBJ2-5	CASSVLTSGTDSRETQYF	TGTGCCAGCAGCGTCCTGACTAGCGGGACGGATTCCAGGGAGACCCAGTACTTC
TRBV18	.	.	TRBJ1-1	CASSPPVSVNTEAFF	TGTGCCAGCTCACCACCTGTGTCGGTGAACACTGAAGCTTTCTTT
TRBV19	TRBD1	.	TRBJ1-5	CASSIDQGAVQPQHF	TGTGCCAGTAGTATAGATCAGGGGGCGGTTCAGCCCCAGCATTTT
TRBV9	TRBD2	few	TRBJ2-5	CASSRAGGQETQYF	TGTGCCAGCAGCCGAGCGGGGGGCCAAGAGACCCAGTACTTC
TRBV5-1	TRBD1	few	TRBJ2-1	CASSLYGQGTNEQFF	TGCGCCAGCAGCTTGTACGGACAGGGGACTAATGAGCAGTTCTTC
TRBV5-6	.	.	TRBJ2-1	CASSSNTGGAGTYNEQFF	TGTGCCAGCAGCTCAAACACTGGGGGGGCAGGGACTTACAATGAGCAGTTCTTC
TRBV13	.	.	TRBJ2-3	CASSLVRDTQYF	TGTGCCAGCAGCTTAGTTCGAGATACGCAGTATTTT
TRBV19	TRBD1	.	TRBJ1-5	CASVGQGGGQPQHF	TGTGCCAGTGTTGGACAGGGGGGTGGTCAGCCCCAGCATTTT
TRBV11-2	TRBD1	.	TRBJ2-7	CASSLDRGFYEQYF	TGTGCCAGCAGCTTAGACAGGGGGTTCTACGAGCAGTACTTC
TRBV5-6	TRBD1	.	TRBJ2-7	CASSWGGTASYEQYF	TGTGCCAGCAGCTGGGGTGGGACAGCCTCCTACGAGCAGTACTTC
TRBV28	.	.	TRBJ1-1	CASSSRANTEAFF	TGTGCCAGCAGTTCACGAGCGAACACTGAAGCTTTCTTT
TRBV5-5	.	.	TRBJ1-2	CASRGDKYGYTF	TGTGCCAGCAGGGGAGACAAGTATGGCTACACCTTC
TRBV10-2	.	.	TRBJ1-5	CASSLPGNQPQHF	TGCGCCAGCAGTCTGCCAGGGAATCAGCCCCAGCATTTT
TRBV13	TRBD2	.	TRBJ2-7	CASSLGRGLAGKQYF	TGTGCCAGCAGCTTGGGCAGGGGACTAGCGGGAAAGCAGTACTTC
TRBV10-1	.	.	TRBJ1-2	CASSAGVHYGYTF	TGCGCCAGCAGTGCAGGGGTCCACTATGGCTACACCTTC
TRBV5-1	TRBD1	.	TRBJ2-7	CASSLSWTGQTTYEQYF	TGCGCCAGCAGCTTGAGTTGGACGGGACAGACAACCTACGAGCAGTACTTC
TRBV2	.	.	TRBJ1-1	CASSGQTNTEAFF	TGTGCCAGCAGTGGACAGACCAACACTGAAGCTTTCTTT
TRBV28	TRBD1	.	TRBJ2-1	CASSTGVLTYYNEQFF	TGTGCCAGCAGTACAGGGGTCCTGACCTACTACAATGAGCAGTTCTTC
TRBV10-3	.	.	TRBJ2-1	CAISEVGSSYNEQFF	TGTGCCATCAGTGAGGTTGGGAGCTCCTACAATGAGCAGTTCTTC
TRBV9	TRBD1	.	TRBJ1-2	CASSATGNPPNNYGYTF	TGTGCCAGCAGCGCGACAGGGAACCCTCCCAATAACTATGGCTACACCTTC
TRBV25-1	TRBD2	once	TRBJ2-3	CASSEWGGGTDTQYF	TGTGCCAGCAGTGAATGGGGCGGGGGGACAGATACGCAGTATTTT
TRBV6-5	.	few	TRBJ1-6	CASSYGQVNSPLHF	TGTGCCAGCAGTTACGGGCAGGTTAATTCACCCCTCCACTTT
TRBV7-2	.	.	TRBJ2-7	CASGRGISEQYF	TGTGCCAGCGGTCGGGGGATAAGCGAGCAGTACTTC
TRBV12-5	TRBD2	.	TRBJ2-2	CASGLGTSGTGELFF	TGTGCTAGTGGTTTGGGAACTAGCGGCACCGGGGAGCTGTTTTTT
TRBV2	.	few	TRBJ1-5	CASTRESNQPQHF	TGTGCCAGCACCAGGGAAAGCAATCAGCCCCAGCATTTT
TRBV7-2	TRBD1	.	TRBJ1-2	CASSSGQVYYGYTF	TGTGCCAGCAGCTCCGGACAGGTCTACTATGGCTACACCTTC
TRBV30	.	.	TRBJ2-5	CAWSVQGTETQYF	TGTGCCTGGAGTGTACAGGGAACAGAGACCCAGTACTTC
TRBV4-1	TRBD1	.	TRBJ2-6	CASSQQIGQVLPSGANVLTF	TGCGCCAGCAGCCAGCAAATTGGACAGGTCCTCCCCTCTGGGGCCAACGTCCTGACTTTC
TRBV7-3	.	.	TRBJ2-3	CASSSAEDTQYF	TGTGCCAGCAGCTCCGCGGAGGATACGCAGTATTTT
TRBV7-2	.	.	TRBJ2-7	CASSPAANSNEQYF	TGTGCCAGCTCTCCAGCGGCCAATAGTAACGAGCAGTACTTC
TRBV7-9	.	.	TRBJ2-7	CASAGSGSIEQYF	TGTGCCAGCGCGGGCAGTGGGTCGATTGAGCAGTACTTC
TRBV7-9	TRBD2	few	TRBJ2-5	CAARVAGAGETQYF	TGTGCCGCGCGTGTAGCGGGTGCGGGGGAGACCCAGTACTTC
TRBV18	TRBD1	once	TRBJ1-2	CASSQGQGSYGYTF	TGTGCCAGCTCACAAGGACAGGGGTCCTATGGCTACACCTTC
TRBV6-1	.	.	TRBJ1-5	CASEGGSSNQPQHF	TGTGCCAGCGAAGGAGGATCGAGCAATCAGCCCCAGCATTTT
TRBV7-6	TRBD2	.	TRBJ2-7	CASSPTAGGTYEQYF	TGTGCCAGCAGCCCCACGGCGGGGGGAACCTACGAGCAGTACTTC
TRBV28	TRBD1	.	TRBJ2-5	CASSLSRQGRETQYF	TGTGCCAGCAGTTTATCCCGACAGGGCAGAGAGACCCAGTACTTC
TRBV19	TRBD1	.	TRBJ1-6	CASSDRGHGSPLHF	TGTGCCAGTAGCGACAGGGGGCACGGGTCACCCCTCCACTTT
TRBV9	TRBD1	.	TRBJ1-4	CASSLRDSPGEKLFF	TGTGCCAGCAGCCTTAGGGACAGCCCGGGTGAAAAACTGTTTTTT
TRBV7-9	TRBD2	once	TRBJ2-3	CASSFGLAGGGTDTQYF	TGTGCCAGCAGCTTCGGCCTAGCGGGGGGAGGCACAGATACGCAGTATTTT
TRBV6-1	TRBD2	few	TRBJ2-7	CASSSGGGSYEQYF	TGTGCCAGCAGTAGTGGCGGGGGGTCCTACGAGCAGTACTTC
TRBV5-1	.	.	TRBJ2-1	CASSLAGTYSYNEQFF	TGCGCCAGCAGCTTGGCCGGGACTTACTCCTACAATGAGCAGTTCTTC
TRBV7-3	TRBD2	.	TRBJ2-1	CASSLNAGGSYNEQFF	TGTGCCAGCAGCTTAAACGCGGGGGGCTCCTACAATGAGCAGTTCTTC
TRBV9	.	.	TRBJ1-1	CASSVDGGRGAFF	TGTGCCAGCAGCGTAGATGGGGGCCGGGGAGCTTTCTTT
TRBV7-9	.	few	TRBJ1-2	CASSEVNGIYGYTF	TGTGCCAGCAGCGAAGTGAACGGTATCTATGGCTACACCTTC
TRBV5-1	.	.	TRBJ2-3	CASSPGAGHTDTQYF	TGCGCCAGCAGCCCCGGGGCGGGGCACACAGATACGCAGTATTTT
TRBV5-1	TRBD1	.	TRBJ1-1	CASSAGTGNIAGFF	TGCGCCAGCAGCGCCGGGACAGGAAACATCGCAGGTTTCTTT
TRBV7-9	.	few	TRBJ1-2	CSSSLYRDGYTF	TGTTCCAGCAGCCTATACAGGGATGGCTACACCTTC
TRBV7-9	.	.	TRBJ1-5	CASSLGLGGGTYSNQPQHF	TGTGCCAGCAGCTTGGGCCTAGGGGGGGGGACTTATAGCAATCAGCCCCAGCATTTT
TRBV6-1	TRBD1	.	TRBJ2-3	CASTFGQGLTDTQYF	TGTGCCAGCACCTTCGGACAGGGTTTAACAGATACGCAGTATTTT
TRBV5-4	TRBD1	.	TRBJ1-2	CASSTRGSYGYTF	TGTGCCAGCAGCACCAGGGGGAGCTATGGCTACACCTTC
TRBV9	.	.	TRBJ2-1	CASSVAGSSSYNEQFF	TGTGCCAGCAGCGTAGCAGGGTCTAGCTCCTACAATGAGCAGTTCTTC
TRBV7-2	TRBD1	.	TRBJ1-1	CASSYRGAAEAFF	TGTGCCAGCAGCTACAGGGGAGCGGCTGAAGCTTTCTTT